The 25 T cell receptor beta chains presented below share a single source sample, sequenced in a study of blood T cell repertoires in COVID-19. Clones were sequenced by immunoSEQ multiplex PCR, and TCRdb holds only the in-frame ones, with some missing. Of 110,000 or so clones in the sample, 82% were seen once. The sample comprised peripheral blood. All receptors derive from a woman older than 75 with acute or convalescent COVID-19.

The V and J genes are TRBV5-1 and TRBJ2-5; TRBD1 aligns across 7 bases. V gave up 3 bases and J gave up 4 bases; unmatched junction bases: 6. Germline CDR1 SGHRS, CDR2 YFSETQ. The CDR3 sequence is 14 residues long. The CDR3 spells CASSSATGVETQYF. In DNA form, the CDR3 reads TGCGCCAGCAGCTCCGCCACAGGGGTAGAGACCCAGTACTTC.

CDR3 protein: CASSITGTGSGEQFF. The CDR3 DNA reads TGTGCCAGCAGTATTACCGGGACAGGGTCAGGTGAGCAGTTCTTC. The chain joins TRBV27 to TRBJ2-1, with TRBD1 identical over 9 bases. From germline, CDR1 is MNHEY and CDR2 SMNVEV (reference sequence). The junction had 11 bases not matched to a gene; V was cut back by 5 bases and J by 9 bases. This CDR3 is built from 15 residues.

The J gene is TRBJ2-4, the V gene TRBV11-3; D is uncertain. The germline V gene has CDR1 SGHNT and CDR2 YENEEA. The CDR3 loop spans 15 amino acids. The V gene lost 1 base and the J gene lost 0 bases, with 7 bases spanning the gap. The CDR3 reads CASSLGQTAKNIQYF. The CDR3 DNA reads TGTGCCAGCAGCTTAGGACAAACAGCCAAAAACATTCAGTACTTC.

The chain links TRBV6-5 to TRBJ1-1; TRBD1 matches at 7 bases. This CDR3 spans 13 amino acids. The V gene end was trimmed by 6 bases and the J gene end by 0 bases; junction bases not matched to a gene: 1. Germline-derived CDR1 and CDR2 are MNHEY and SVGAGI. CDR3 sequence (DNA): TGTGCCAGCAGACAGGGGTTGAACACTGAAGCTTTCTTT. Translation gives CASRQGLNTEAFF.

The V gene is TRBV28, the J gene TRBJ1-2; D gene uncertain. This CDR3 is built from 15 residues. V was clipped by 7 bases and J by 10 bases, with 25 bases between them. CDR1 MDHEN and CDR2 SYDVKM come from the germline V gene. CDR3 in amino acids: CASIETQWPPQDYTF. CDR3 DNA sequence: TGTGCCAGCATTGAAACCCAGTGGCCGCCGCAGGACTACACCTTC.

The chain carries TRBV19 and TRBJ2-1; 8 nucleotides align to TRBD2. The CDR3 covers 16 residues. J lost 8 bases, V lost 6 bases, and 15 bases had no gene match. Germline V gene sequence: CDR1 LNHDA, CDR2 SQIVND (reference sequence). The CDR3 bases are TGTGCCAGTAGCCCATCCGGGCTAGCGGGTTTATATGAGCAGTTCTTC. Protein: CASSPSGLAGLYEQFF.

This clone has only a few counts. The sample contains more than one DNA sequence encoding this CDR3. The gene calls are TRBV7-8 and TRBJ1-2, with D uncertain. The germline V gene has CDR1 SGHVS and CDR2 FQNEAQ. The CDR3 extends over 16 amino acids. The germline V and J ends were trimmed by 2 bases and 0 bases, with 13 bases remaining between them. The CDR3 DNA reads as TGTGCCAGCAGCTTAAGAGACGGCCTAGCTAACTATGGCTACACCTTC. This codes for CASSLRDGLANYGYTF.

A few counts support this clone. This chain connects TRBV5-1 to TRBJ2-3, with D maybe TRBD2 (6 bases). The CDR3 is 16 residues long. V lost 6 bases and J lost 2, with 19 bases in between. Germline assignment: CDR1 SGHRS and CDR2 YFSETQ. CDR3 DNA: TGCGCCAGCAAGCCGGGGGACTGGGATTTCACAGATACGCAGTATTTT. It encodes CASKPGDWDFTDTQYF. Full variable domain (remainder filled in from reference TRBV5-1 and TRBJ2-3): KAGVTQTPRYLIKTRGQQVTLSCSPISGHRSVSWYQQTPGQGLQFLFEYFSETQRNKGNFPGRFSGRQFSNSRSEMNVSTLELGDSALYLCASKPGDWDFTDTQYFGPGTRLTVL.

V gene TRBV9 combines with J gene TRBJ1-4; a possible D gene is TRBD1 (5 bases). CDR1 and CDR2 (germline): SGDLS, YYNGEE. The ends were cut back, 8 bases at V and 0 bases at J, with 8 bases in the middle. The CDR3 length is 13 residues. DNA of the CDR3: TGTGCCAGTACAGGCCCAACTAATGAAAAACTGTTTTTT. This encodes CASTGPTNEKLFF. The full variable domain, rest sourced from reference TRBV9 and TRBJ1-4, is DSGVTQTPKHLITATGQRVTLRCSPRSGDLSVYWYQQSLDQGLQFLIQYYNGEERAKGNILERFSAQQFPDLHSELNLSSLELGDSALYFCASTGPTNEKLFFGSGTQLSVL.

In its sample, this clone was seen once. The chain has TRBV6-6 and TRBJ1-1; possible D gene TRBD1, 6 bases. The CDR3 is 14 amino acids. The V and J ends lost 2 bases and 2 bases respectively, with 9 bases between them. Germline V gives CDR1 MNHNY, CDR2 SVGAGI (reference sequence). In nucleotides, the CDR3 is TGTGCCAGCAGTTACGGGGGCATAAACACTGAAGCTTTCTTT. It encodes CASSYGGINTEAFF.

This clone has a handful of counts. The chain recombines TRBV20-1 with TRBJ2-7, with TRBD1 matching over 10 bases. CDR1 and CDR2 from the germline V gene are DFQATT and SNEGSKA (reference sequence). V lost 3 bases to trimming and J lost 6 bases; unmatched junction nucleotides: 5. The CDR3 loop spans 13 amino acids. The CDR3 nucleotides are TGCAGTGCTAGTAGACAGGGGGCGCGCGAGCAGTACTTC. This sequence encodes CSASRQGAREQYF.

The chain joins TRBV29-1 to TRBJ2-1; 11 positions agree with TRBD2. The junction had 5 bases not matched to a gene; V was cut back by 2 bases and J by 8 bases. The length of the CDR3 is 14 residues. Per the germline V gene, CDR1 is SQVTM and CDR2 is ANQGSEA. CDR3 nucleotides: TGCAGCGTTGAAAAACTAGCGGGAGTCTATGAGCAGTTCTTC. Its translation: CSVEKLAGVYEQFF.

The table lists this clone with a count of one. V gene TRBV6-1 combines with J gene TRBJ2-3; TRBD1 matches 9 bases. V shed 1 base and J 3 bases; nucleotides not matched to a gene: 11. Germline CDR1 reads MNHNS; CDR2 reads SASEGT. The CDR3 runs 18 residues. CDR3 loop: CASSEGLTTGGGTDTQYF. CDR3 nucleotides: TGTGCCAGCAGTGAAGGCTTAACTACAGGGGGCGGGACAGATACGCAGTATTTT.

As concerns this clone: Other DNA sequences of this sample code for an identical CDR3. The J gene is TRBJ2-7, the V gene TRBV29-1; 8 bases agree with TRBD1. The V segment lost 8 bases and the J segment 0 bases; nucleotides outside the gene matches: 9. This CDR3 spans 14 amino acids. Germline CDR1 reads SQVTM; CDR2 reads ANQGSEA. The CDR3 is CSSSGDRGSYEQYF. The CDR3, as DNA: TGCAGCTCCTCCGGAGACAGGGGCTCCTACGAGCAGTACTTC.

The rearrangement uses TRBV10-3 and TRBJ2-3, with 14 bases that match TRBD2. This CDR3 is 17 amino acids long. The germline V gene encodes CDR1 ENHRY and CDR2 SYGVKD. Unmatched junction bases numbered 5, after V lost 3 bases and J lost 3 bases. The CDR3 bases are TGTGCCATCAGTGATGGGACTAGCGGGAGTGGAACAGATACGCAGTATTTT. This encodes CAISDGTSGSGTDTQYF.

The rearrangement links TRBV19 to TRBJ1-4; tentatively, D is TRBD1 (5 bases). The CDR3 extends over 13 amino acids. V lost 7 bases and J 8 bases, leaving 14 bases between the germline ends. Germline loops: CDR1 LNHDA, CDR2 SQIVND (reference sequence). The CDR3 DNA is TGTGCCAGTACACCGGACCGGGGGGAAAAACTGTTTTTT. The encoded protein is CASTPDRGEKLFF. Variable domain in full (rest from reference TRBV19 and TRBJ1-4): DGGITQSPKYLFRKEGQNVTLSCEQNLNHDAMYWYRQDPGQGLRLIYYSQIVNDFQKGDIAEGYSVSREKKESFPLTVTSAQKNPTAFYLCASTPDRGEKLFFGSGTQLSVL.

This clone was recorded once. V and J are TRBV5-4 and TRBJ1-4, with a tentative D call TRBD1 (5 bases). CDR1 is SGHNT, CDR2 YYREEE, per germline (reference sequence). V gave up 2 bases and J gave up 8 bases, with 16 bases separating them. The CDR3 spans 15 residues. CDR3 region: CASSLGRGYEEKLFF. The DNA of the CDR3 is TGTGCCAGCAGCTTAGGACGGGGGTACGAGGAAAAACTGTTTTTT.

This clone occurred a few times. The V gene is TRBV11-2, the J gene TRBJ2-3, with 7 bases fitting TRBD2. Germline CDR1 is SGHAT and CDR2 is FQNNGV. The CDR3 spans 16 residues. V was pared by 5 bases and J by 0 bases, with 8 bases of the junction left unmatched. The DNA of the CDR3 is TGTGCCAGCAGCGGTCGGGAGGCCGCTAGCACAGATACGCAGTATTTT. It translates to CASSGREAASTDTQYF.

This chain connects TRBV12-3 or TRBV12-4 to TRBJ2-1; D gene ambiguous. Trimming removed 4 bases at V and 8 bases at J, with 9 bases between. The CDR3 length is 12 residues. The CDR3 DNA sequence: TGTGCCAGCAGTTCGTACGGTCATGAGCAGTTCTTC. Protein: CASSSYGHEQFF.

The chain is built from TRBV21-1 and TRBJ1-2. TRBV21-1 counts as a pseudogene. The CDR3 loop spans 16 amino acids. The CDR3 DNA sequence: TGTGCCAGCAGCAAAAGCTTGTGGGAGTTGTCGGGGGGCTACACCTTC. It translates to CASSKSLWELSGGYTF.

This clone came up a few times. This sample also contains other DNA sequences that code for the same CDR3. This chain connects TRBV5-4 to TRBJ2-2; D may be TRBD1 (6 bases). Per the germline V gene, CDR1 is SGHNT and CDR2 is YYREEE (reference sequence). The germline V and J ends were trimmed by 2 bases and 5 bases, with 13 bases remaining between them. The CDR3 contains 15 residues. The CDR3 loop is CASSLTQGVTGELFF. The CDR3 DNA follows: TGTGCCAGCAGCTTAACACAGGGCGTTACCGGGGAGCTGTTTTTT. The entire variable domain, with the rest obtained from reference TRBV5-4 and TRBJ2-2, is as follows: ETGVTQSPTHLIKTRGQQVTLRCSSQSGHNTVSWYQQALGQGPQFIFQYYREEENGRGNFPPRFSGLQFPNYSSELNVNALELDDSALYLCASSLTQGVTGELFFGEGSRLTVL.

The rearrangement links TRBV24-1 to TRBJ2-1, with D possibly TRBD2 on 5 matching bases. CDR1 is KGHDR, CDR2 SFDVKD, per germline. V gave up 6 bases and J gave up 3 bases, with 8 bases separating them. The CDR3 spans 13 residues. The chain's CDR3 is CATSYRDYNEQFF. CDR3 sequence (DNA): TGTGCCACCAGTTACCGGGACTACAATGAGCAGTTCTTC.

This clone was seen repeatedly, ten times or more. Within the sample, other DNA sequences also encode this same CDR3. The chain carries TRBV7-9 and TRBJ1-5; the D gene is possibly TRBD1 (6 bases). The V gene's germline CDR1 is SEHNR and CDR2 FQNEAQ (reference sequence). The V end was cut by 5 bases, the J end by 0 bases, with 8 bases between. This CDR3 spans 14 amino acids. The CDR3 DNA reads as TGTGCCAGCAGCAAGGACAGTAGCAATCAGCCCCAGCATTTT. This codes for CASSKDSSNQPQHF.

The chain joins TRBV2 to TRBJ1-2; TRBD1 aligns across 7 bases. Germline V gene lookup returns CDR1 SNHLY and CDR2 FYNNEI. V lost 6 bases, J lost 4 bases, and 8 bases stayed unmatched. CDR3 length equals 14 residues. As DNA, the CDR3 is TGTGCCAGCAGGCCAATCGGGACAGTCTATGGCTACACCTTC. It encodes CASRPIGTVYGYTF.

The chain recombines TRBV25-1 with TRBJ2-6; D might be TRBD1 (8 bases). Per the germline V gene, CDR1 is MGHDK and CDR2 is SYGVNS. CDR3 length equals 18 residues. Between the trimmed V and J ends, which lost 6 bases and 0 bases, there was a span of 18 bases. The CDR3 loop is CASSGHRGTISGANVLTF. The DNA of the CDR3 is TGTGCCAGCAGCGGTCACAGGGGGACTATCTCTGGGGCCAACGTCCTGACTTTC.